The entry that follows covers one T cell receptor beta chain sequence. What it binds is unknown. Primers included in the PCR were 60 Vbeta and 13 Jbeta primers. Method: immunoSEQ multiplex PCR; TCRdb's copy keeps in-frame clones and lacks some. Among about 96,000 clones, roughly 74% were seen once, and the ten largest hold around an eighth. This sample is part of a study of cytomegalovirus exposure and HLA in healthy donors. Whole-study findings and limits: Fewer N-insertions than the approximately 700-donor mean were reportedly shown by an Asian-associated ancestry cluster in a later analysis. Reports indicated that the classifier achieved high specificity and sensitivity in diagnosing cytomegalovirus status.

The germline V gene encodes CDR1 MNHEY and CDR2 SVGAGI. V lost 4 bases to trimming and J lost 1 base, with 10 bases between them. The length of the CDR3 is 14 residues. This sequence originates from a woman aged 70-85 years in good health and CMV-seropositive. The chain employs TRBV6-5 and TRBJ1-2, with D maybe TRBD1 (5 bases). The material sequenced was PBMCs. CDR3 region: CASSSAGGNYGYTF. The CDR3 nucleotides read TGTGCCAGCAGTTCCGCGGGGGGTAACTATGGCTACACCTTC.